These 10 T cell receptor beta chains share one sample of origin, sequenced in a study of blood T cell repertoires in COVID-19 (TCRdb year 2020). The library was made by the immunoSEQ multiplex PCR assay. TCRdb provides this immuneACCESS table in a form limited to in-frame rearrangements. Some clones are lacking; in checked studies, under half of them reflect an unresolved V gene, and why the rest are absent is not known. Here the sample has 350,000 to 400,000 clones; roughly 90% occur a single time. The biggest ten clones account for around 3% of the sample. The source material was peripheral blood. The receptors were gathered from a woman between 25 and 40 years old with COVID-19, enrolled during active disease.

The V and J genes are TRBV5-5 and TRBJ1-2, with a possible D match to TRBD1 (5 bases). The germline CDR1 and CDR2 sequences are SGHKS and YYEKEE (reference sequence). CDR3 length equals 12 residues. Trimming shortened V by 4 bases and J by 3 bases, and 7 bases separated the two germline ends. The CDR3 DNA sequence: TGTGCCAGCAGCCCGACAGACTATGGCTACACCTTC. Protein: CASSPTDYGYTF.

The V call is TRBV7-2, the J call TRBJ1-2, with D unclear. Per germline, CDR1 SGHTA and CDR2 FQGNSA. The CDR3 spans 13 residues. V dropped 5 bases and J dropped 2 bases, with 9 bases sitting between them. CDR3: CASSRDKNYGYTF. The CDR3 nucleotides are TGTGCCAGCAGCCGCGACAAGAACTATGGCTACACCTTC.

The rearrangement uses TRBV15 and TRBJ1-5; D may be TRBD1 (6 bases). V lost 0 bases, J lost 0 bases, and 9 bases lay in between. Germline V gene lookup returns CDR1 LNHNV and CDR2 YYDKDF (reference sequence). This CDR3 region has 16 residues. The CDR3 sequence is CATSREGAYSNQPQHF. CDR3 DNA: TGTGCCACCAGCAGAGAGGGGGCCTATAGCAATCAGCCCCAGCATTTT.

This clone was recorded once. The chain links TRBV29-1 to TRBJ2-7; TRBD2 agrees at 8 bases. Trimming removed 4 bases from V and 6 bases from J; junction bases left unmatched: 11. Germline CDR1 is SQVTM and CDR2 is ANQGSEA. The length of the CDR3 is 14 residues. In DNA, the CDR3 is TGCAGCGTTGCTCAGCGGGGGAGTACGGGCGAGCAGTACTTC. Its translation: CSVAQRGSTGEQYF.

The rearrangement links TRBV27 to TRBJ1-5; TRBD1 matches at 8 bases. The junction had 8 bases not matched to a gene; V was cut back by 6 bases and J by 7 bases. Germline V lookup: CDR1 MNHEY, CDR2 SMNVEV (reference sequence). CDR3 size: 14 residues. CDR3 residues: CASRRTGSGQPQHF. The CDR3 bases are TGTGCCAGCAGGAGGACAGGGAGTGGACAGCCCCAGCATTTT.

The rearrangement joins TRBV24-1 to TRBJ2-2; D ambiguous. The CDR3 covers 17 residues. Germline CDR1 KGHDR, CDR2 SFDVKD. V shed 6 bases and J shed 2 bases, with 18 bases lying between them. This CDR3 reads CATSPTAGFYNTGELFF. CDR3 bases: TGTGCCACCAGTCCCACGGCCGGGTTTTATAACACCGGGGAGCTGTTTTTT.

CDR3 DNA: TGTGCCAGCAGTTTATGGGCAGCGGGGGGGGTTAGCTCCTACAATGAGCAGTTCTTC. It specifies CASSLWAAGGVSSYNEQFF. The chain recombines TRBV28 with TRBJ2-1; 10 bases line up with TRBD2. This CDR3 spans 19 amino acids. V was pared by 0 bases and J by 0 bases, with 8 bases of the junction left unmatched. Germline lookup yields CDR1 MDHEN and CDR2 SYDVKM. The whole variable domain, filled in from reference TRBV28 and TRBJ2-1, reads DVKVTQSSRYLVKRTGEKVFLECVQDMDHENMFWYRQDPGLGLRLIYFSYDVKMKEKGDIPEGYSVSREKKERFSLILESASTNQTSMYLCASSLWAAGGVSSYNEQFFGPGTRLTVL.

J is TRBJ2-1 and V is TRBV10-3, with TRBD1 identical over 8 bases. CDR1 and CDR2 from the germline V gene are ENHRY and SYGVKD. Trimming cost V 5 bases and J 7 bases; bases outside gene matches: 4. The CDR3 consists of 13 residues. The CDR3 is CAISLQGENEQFF. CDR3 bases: TGTGCCATCAGTCTACAGGGGGAGAATGAGCAGTTCTTC.

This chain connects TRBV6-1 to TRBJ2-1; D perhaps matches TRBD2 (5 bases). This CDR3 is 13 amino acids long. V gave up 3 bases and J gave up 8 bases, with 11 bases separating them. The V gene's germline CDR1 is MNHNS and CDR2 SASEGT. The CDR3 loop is CASSDYAEDEQFF. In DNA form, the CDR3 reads TGTGCCAGCAGTGATTATGCGGAGGATGAGCAGTTCTTC.

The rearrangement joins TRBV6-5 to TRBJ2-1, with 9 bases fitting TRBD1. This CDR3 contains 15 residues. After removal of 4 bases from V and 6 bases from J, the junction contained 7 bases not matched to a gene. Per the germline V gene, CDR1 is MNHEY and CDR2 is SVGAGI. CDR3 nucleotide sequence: TGTGCCAGCAGTTTACAGGGGGCAACAATCAATGAGCAGTTCTTC. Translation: CASSLQGATINEQFF.